This TCR beta chain was recovered during a study of PD-L1 blockade in urothelial cancer. From germline, CDR1 is MNHEY and CDR2 SMNVEV (reference sequence). Trimming removed 6 bases at V and 3 bases at J, with 11 bases between. The CDR3 totals 14 residues. The time point here: pretreatment peripheral blood. Patients had locally advanced or metastatic urothelial carcinoma. Profiled with immunoSEQ multiplex PCR; TCRdb holds only in-frame clones, not every one. The sample lists tens of thousands of clones, roughly 89% seen once, with about a tenth in the top ten. The specimen was PBMCs, collected around atezolizumab (anti-PD-L1) treatment. The TCR was taken from a woman in her 70s with urothelial cancer. This chain joins TRBV27 and TRBJ1-4, with D possibly being TRBD1 (6 bases). Written as DNA, the CDR3 is TGTGCCAGCAGCCCGGGACAAGCTAATGAAAAACTGTTTTTT. Translating it yields CASSPGQANEKLFF. The variable domain in full, completed from reference TRBV27 and TRBJ1-4, reads EAQVTQNPRYLITVTGKKLTVTCSQNMNHEYMSWYRQDPGLGLRQIYYSMNVEVTDKGDVPEGYKVSRKEKRNFPLILESPSPNQTSLYFCASSPGQANEKLFFGSGTQLSVL.